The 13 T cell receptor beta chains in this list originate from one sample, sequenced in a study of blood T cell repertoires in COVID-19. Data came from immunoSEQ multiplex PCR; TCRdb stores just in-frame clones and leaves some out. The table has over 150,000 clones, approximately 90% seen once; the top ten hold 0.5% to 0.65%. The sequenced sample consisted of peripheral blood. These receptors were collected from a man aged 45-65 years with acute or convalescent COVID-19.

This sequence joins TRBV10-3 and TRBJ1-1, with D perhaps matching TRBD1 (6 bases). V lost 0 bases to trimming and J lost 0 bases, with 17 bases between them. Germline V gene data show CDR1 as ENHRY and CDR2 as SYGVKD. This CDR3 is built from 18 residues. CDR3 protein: CAISESASGGHMNTEAFF. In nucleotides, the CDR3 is TGTGCCATCAGTGAGTCAGCCTCGGGGGGCCACATGAACACTGAAGCTTTCTTT.

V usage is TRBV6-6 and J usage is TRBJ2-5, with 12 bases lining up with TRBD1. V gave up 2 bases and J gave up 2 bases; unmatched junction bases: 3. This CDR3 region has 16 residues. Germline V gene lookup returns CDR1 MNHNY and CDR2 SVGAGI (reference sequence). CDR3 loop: CASSYGDRGHQETQYF. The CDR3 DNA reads TGTGCCAGCAGTTACGGGGACAGGGGGCATCAAGAGACCCAGTACTTC.

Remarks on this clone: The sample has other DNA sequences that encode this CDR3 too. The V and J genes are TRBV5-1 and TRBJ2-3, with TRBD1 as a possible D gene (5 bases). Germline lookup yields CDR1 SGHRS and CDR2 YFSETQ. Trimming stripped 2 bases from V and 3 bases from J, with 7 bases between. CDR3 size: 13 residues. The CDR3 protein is CASSLAGTDTQYF. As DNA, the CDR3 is TGCGCCAGCAGCTTAGCAGGGACAGATACGCAGTATTTT.

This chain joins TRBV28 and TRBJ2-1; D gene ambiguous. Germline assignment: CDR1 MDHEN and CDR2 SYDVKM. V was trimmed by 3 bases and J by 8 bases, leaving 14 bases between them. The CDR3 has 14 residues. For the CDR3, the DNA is TGTGCCAGCAGTTTTAAGATTTCGGGTCATGAGCAGTTCTTC. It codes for CASSFKISGHEQFF.

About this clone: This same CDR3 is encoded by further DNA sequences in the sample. CDR3 bases: TGCAGTGCCAGACAGGATGGCTACACCTTC. This gives the protein CSARQDGYTF. The chain recombines TRBV20-1 with TRBJ1-2; maybe TRBD1 (6 bases). The CDR3 loop spans 10 amino acids. The germline gives CDR1 DFQATT, CDR2 SNEGSKA (reference sequence). The V end was cut by 6 bases, the J end by 6 bases, with 8 bases between.

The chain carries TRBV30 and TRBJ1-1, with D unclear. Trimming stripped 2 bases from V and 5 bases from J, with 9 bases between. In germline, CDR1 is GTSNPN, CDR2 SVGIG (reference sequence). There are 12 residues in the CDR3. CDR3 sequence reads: CAWSWTPTEAFF. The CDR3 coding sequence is TGTGCCTGGAGTTGGACTCCTACTGAAGCTTTCTTT.

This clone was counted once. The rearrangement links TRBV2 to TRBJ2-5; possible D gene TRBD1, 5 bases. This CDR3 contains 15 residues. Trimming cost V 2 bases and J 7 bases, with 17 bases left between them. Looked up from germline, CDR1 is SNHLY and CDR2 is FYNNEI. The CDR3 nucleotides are TGTGCCAGCAGTGAATCGCAGGGTGGAATTGGGACCCAGTACTTC. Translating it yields CASSESQGGIGTQYF.

The CDR3 protein is CASSLGQAAFQYF. DNA for the CDR3: TGTGCCAGCAGCTTGGGACAGGCCGCGTTTCAGTACTTC. The chain has TRBV7-8 and TRBJ2-4, with 8 bases matching TRBD1. The length of the CDR3 is 13 residues. Trimming at V came to 3 bases and at J to 11 bases, leaving 6 bases not matched to a gene. Germline values: CDR1 SGHVS, CDR2 FQNEAQ.

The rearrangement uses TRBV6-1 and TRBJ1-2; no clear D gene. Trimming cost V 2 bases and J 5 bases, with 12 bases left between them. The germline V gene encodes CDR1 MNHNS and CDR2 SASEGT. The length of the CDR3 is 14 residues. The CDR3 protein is CASSELGGSYGYTF. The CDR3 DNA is TGTGCCAGCAGTGAACTGGGAGGGTCATATGGCTACACCTTC.

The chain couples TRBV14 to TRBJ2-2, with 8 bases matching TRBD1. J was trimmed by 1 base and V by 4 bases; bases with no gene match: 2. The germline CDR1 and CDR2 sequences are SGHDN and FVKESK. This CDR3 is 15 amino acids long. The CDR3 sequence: CASSLTGVNTGELFF. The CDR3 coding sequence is TGTGCCAGCAGCCTGACAGGGGTGAACACCGGGGAGCTGTTTTTT.

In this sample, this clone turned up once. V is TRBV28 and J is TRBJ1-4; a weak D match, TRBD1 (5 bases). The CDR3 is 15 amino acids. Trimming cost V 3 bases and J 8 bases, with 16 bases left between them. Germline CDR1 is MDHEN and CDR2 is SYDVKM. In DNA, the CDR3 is TGTGCCAGCAGTTTCAGGGCCAGGGTTGGAGAAAAACTGTTTTTT. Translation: CASSFRARVGEKLFF.

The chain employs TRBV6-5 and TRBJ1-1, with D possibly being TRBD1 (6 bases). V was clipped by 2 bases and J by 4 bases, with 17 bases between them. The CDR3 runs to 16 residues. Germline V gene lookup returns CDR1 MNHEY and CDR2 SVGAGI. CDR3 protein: CASSYTLRGRFTEAFF. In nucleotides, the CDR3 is TGTGCCAGCAGTTACACCCTCAGGGGACGGTTCACTGAAGCTTTCTTT.

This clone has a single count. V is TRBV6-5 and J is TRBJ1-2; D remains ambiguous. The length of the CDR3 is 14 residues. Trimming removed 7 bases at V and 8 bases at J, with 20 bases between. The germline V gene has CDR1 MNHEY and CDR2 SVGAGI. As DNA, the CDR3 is TGTGCCAGCAATCTCGGGCCTCGGACTACGGGCTACACCTTC. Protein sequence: CASNLGPRTTGYTF.